The sequence of this T cell receptor beta chain was determined in a study of cytomegalovirus exposure and HLA in healthy donors. Trimming cost V 3 bases and J 7 bases; bases outside gene matches: 2. The germline gives CDR1 SGHVS, CDR2 FNYEAQ. The CDR3 spans 14 residues. The PCR employed 60 Vbeta primers together with 13 Jbeta primers. Libraries were prepared by immunoSEQ multiplex PCR; TCRdb keeps only in-frame clonotypes and omits some of them. The table records roughly 200,000 clones, 70% to 85% of them present only once. The chain is built from TRBV7-6 and TRBJ1-4; 10 bases align to TRBD1. The material sequenced was PBMCs. This receptor was obtained from a woman in her forties in good health and CMV-seronegative. In DNA, the CDR3 is TGTGCCAGCAGCTTGGGGACAGGGGTTGAAAAACTGTTTTTT. Residues: CASSLGTGVEKLFF.